The present T cell receptor beta chain was sequenced within a study of T cell responses to AZD1222 COVID-19 vaccine. There are 15 residues in the CDR3. From germline, CDR1 is MNHNS and CDR2 SASEGT. Trimming removed 2 bases at V and 0 bases at J, with 9 bases between. Method: immunoSEQ multiplex PCR; TCRdb's copy keeps in-frame clones and lacks some. This sample has 45,000 to 60,000 clones, with more than 75% found just once. This receptor was obtained from an adult in good health. The source was peripheral blood, collected on day 0 of AZD1222 vaccination. V and J are TRBV6-1 and TRBJ2-3; no clear D. In DNA, the CDR3 is TGTGCCAGCAGTGAACACGACAAGAGCACAGATACGCAGTATTTT. Its translation: CASSEHDKSTDTQYF.